Given below is one TCR beta chain in context. Its specificity is unknown. Measured with immunoSEQ multiplex PCR; TCRdb has only the in-frame clones, and not every one. Here the sample spans about 300,000 clones, approximately 76% being singletons. These data originate in a study of cytotoxic CD8 clonotypes in ibrutinib-treated CLL. Study background: Patient counts were ten to eleven relapsed/refractory, over 14 treatment-naive and roughly 18 IGHV unmutated.

Extraction of 1.5 to 2.5 micrograms of genomic DNA from cryopreserved PBMCs supplied material for TCR beta libraries. This CDR3 region has 13 residues. V lost 5 bases to trimming and J lost 3 bases; unmatched junction nucleotides: 2. Germline CDR1 reads SGHVS; CDR2 reads FQNEAQ. Study outcomes and limitations: T-cell clonality at baseline went above that of age-matched healthy donors and rose and fell with circulating CD8+ T-cell counts. Investigators sampled sustained-remission and progressing patients at differing times.

The sample consisted of PBMCs, taken at disease progression, from a patient treated with ibrutinib. This clonotype was sampled from a human donor with chronic lymphocytic leukemia. This chain joins TRBV7-8 and TRBJ1-2; 8 bases are a match to TRBD1. CDR3 residues: CASSLDRDYGYTF. DNA for the CDR3: TGTGCCAGCAGCCTGGACAGGGACTATGGCTACACCTTC. The full variable domain, completed using reference TRBV7-8 and TRBJ1-2, is GAGVSQSPRYKVAKRGQDVALRCDPISGHVSLFWYQQALGQGPEFLTYFQNEAQLDKSGLPSDRFFAERPEGSVSTLKIQRTQQEDSAVYLCASSLDRDYGYTFGSGTRLTVV.